The entry below gives a single TCR beta chain sequence along with its context. The data were taken from a study of blood T cell repertoires in COVID-19. Study background: Samples came from the United States, Italy and Spain, spanning acute and convalescent COVID-19. Nucleic acid was either cDNA or gDNA, and it came from T cells, B-cell-depleted T cells, or PBMCs.

In the authors' workflow: Reference gene primer amplification in the assay estimated nucleated cell counts. Clones were read by immunoSEQ multiplex PCR, and TCRdb kept only the in-frame ones, dropping some. V, J and clone size were drawn from that table, and D and trimming were deduced from the DNA. The sample records over 200,000 clones, about 85% being singletons. The TCR was taken from a woman aged 80 or over with active or convalescent COVID-19. Source material: peripheral blood.

CDR3 in DNA: TGTGCCAGCAGTGTAAGCGGGGCCAACGTCCTGACTTTC. Residues: CASSVSGANVLTF. This sequence joins TRBV2 and TRBJ2-6; D not certain. This CDR3 comprises 13 residues. Looked up from germline, CDR1 is SNHLY and CDR2 is FYNNEI. The V gene lost 4 bases and the J gene lost 4 bases, with 5 bases spanning the gap.